Given below is one T cell receptor beta chain in context. The library was built for alpha chains, so this beta chain is an off-target read and its size means little. Germline CDR1 is SQVTM and CDR2 is ANQGSEA. The CDR3 consists of 13 residues. TCRdb reanalysed the RT-PCR reads using MiXCR and keeps one entry per CDR3 protein. Here the sample spans approximately 6,000 distinct CDR3 sequences, approximately 89% being singletons. The receptor comes from a female donor in good health, serving as a healthy control. The chain uses TRBV29-1 and TRBJ1-1; the D is unclear. The sequencing sample was made of memory CD4+ T cells from blood. CDR3 DNA sequence: TGCAGTTGGAGCCTTAATATGAACACTGAAGCTTTCTTT. Encoded protein: CSWSLNMNTEAFF.